The present T cell receptor beta chain was sequenced within a study of blood T cells in healthy people across ages. Primers used in a second PCR of roughly 6 to 11 cycles were a sample-barcoded 5' primer and a J-beta primer mix. TCRdb called the 5' RACE reads again in MiXCR, with one record for every CDR3 protein. The sample has about 590,000 distinct CDR3 sequences, roughly 31% seen once. The CDR3 is 14 amino acids. In germline, CDR1 is MNHNY, CDR2 SVGAGI (reference sequence). This clonotype was observed a few times. The junction departs from germline at one end; a sequencing error may be responsible. Peripheral blood from each donor was collected in a volume of roughly 9.2 milliliters.

This sequence originates from a woman of 80 years or more in good health. The sample consisted of blood. The V gene is TRBV6-6, the J gene TRBJ2-1; D is possibly TRBD1 (6 bases). This CDR3 is CTSTPTGLRETQFF. In DNA, the CDR3 is TGTACCAGCACCCCAACAGGGCTCCGAGAGACCCAGTTCTTC.